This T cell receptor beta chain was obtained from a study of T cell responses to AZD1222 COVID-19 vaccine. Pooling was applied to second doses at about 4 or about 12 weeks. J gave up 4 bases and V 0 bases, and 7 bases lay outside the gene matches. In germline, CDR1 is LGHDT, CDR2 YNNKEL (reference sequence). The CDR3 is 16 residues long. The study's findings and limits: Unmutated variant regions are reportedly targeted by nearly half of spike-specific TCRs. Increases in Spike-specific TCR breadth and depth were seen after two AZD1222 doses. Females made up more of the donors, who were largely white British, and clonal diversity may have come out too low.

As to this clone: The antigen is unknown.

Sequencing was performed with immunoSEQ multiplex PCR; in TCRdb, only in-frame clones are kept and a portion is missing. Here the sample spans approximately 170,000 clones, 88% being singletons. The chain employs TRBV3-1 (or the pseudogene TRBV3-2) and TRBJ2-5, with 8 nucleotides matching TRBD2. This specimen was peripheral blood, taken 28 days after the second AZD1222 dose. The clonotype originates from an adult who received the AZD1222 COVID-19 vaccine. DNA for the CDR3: TGTGCCAGCAGCCAAGATCCGGGGGGGGCCGGAGAGACCCAGTACTTC. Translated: CASSQDPGGAGETQYF.